This T cell receptor (beta chain) is from a study of T cells in Graves' hyperthyroidism and ophthalmopathy. This clonotype was detected ten times or more. V lost 3 bases and J lost 2, with 5 bases in between. The CDR3 consists of 13 residues. From RNA transcripts, TCR beta CDR3 regions were amplified. The primer set for the first-round RT-PCR of the TCR CDR3 was HTBI. TCRdb called the multiplex PCR reads again in MiXCR, with one record for every CDR3 protein. Of a few hundred thousand distinct CDR3 sequences listed, about 13% are singletons. This chain joins TRBV12-3 or TRBV12-4 and TRBJ1-5, with no clear D. Sample: blood. This sequence was found in a woman aged 40 to 55 with Graves' ophthalmopathy. DNA for the CDR3: TGTGCCAGCAGTTTGGGTCGCAATCAGCCCCAGCATTTT. This gives the protein CASSLGRNQPQHF.